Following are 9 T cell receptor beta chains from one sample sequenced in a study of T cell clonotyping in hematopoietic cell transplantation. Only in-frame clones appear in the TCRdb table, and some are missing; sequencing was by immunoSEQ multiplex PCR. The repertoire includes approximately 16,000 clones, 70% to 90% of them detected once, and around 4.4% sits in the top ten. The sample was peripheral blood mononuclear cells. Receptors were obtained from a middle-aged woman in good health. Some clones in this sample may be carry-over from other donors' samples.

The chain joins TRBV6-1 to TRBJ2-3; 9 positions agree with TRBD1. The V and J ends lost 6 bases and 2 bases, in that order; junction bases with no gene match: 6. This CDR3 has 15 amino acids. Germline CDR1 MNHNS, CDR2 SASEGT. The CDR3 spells CASSDGTGFTDTQYF. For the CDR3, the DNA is TGTGCCAGCAGCGACGGGACAGGGTTCACAGATACGCAGTATTTT.

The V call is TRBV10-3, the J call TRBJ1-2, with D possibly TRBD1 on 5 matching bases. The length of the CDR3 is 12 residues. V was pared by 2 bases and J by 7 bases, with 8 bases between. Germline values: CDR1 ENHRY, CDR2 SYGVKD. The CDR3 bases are TGTGCCATCAGTGAGGGGACGTCTGGCTACACCTTC. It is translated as CAISEGTSGYTF.

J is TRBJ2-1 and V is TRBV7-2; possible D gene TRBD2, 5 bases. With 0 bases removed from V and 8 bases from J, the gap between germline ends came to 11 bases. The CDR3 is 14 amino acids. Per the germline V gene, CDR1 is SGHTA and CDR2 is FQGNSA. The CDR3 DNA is TGTGCCAGCAGCTTAGCGGAGATAGCGCATGAGCAGTTCTTC. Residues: CASSLAEIAHEQFF.

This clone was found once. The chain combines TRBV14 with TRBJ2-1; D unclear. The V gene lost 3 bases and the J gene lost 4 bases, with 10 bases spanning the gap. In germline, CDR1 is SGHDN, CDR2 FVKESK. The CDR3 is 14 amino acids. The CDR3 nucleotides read TGTGCCAGCAGCCACGGCCCGCAGTACAATGAGCAGTTCTTC. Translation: CASSHGPQYNEQFF.

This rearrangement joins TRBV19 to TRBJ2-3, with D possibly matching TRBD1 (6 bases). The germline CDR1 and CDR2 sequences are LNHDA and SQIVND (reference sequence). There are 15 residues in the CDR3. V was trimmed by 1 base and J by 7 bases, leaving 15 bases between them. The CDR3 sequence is CASSIAPMGTHTQYF. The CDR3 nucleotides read TGTGCCAGTAGTATAGCCCCGATGGGGACACATACGCAGTATTTT. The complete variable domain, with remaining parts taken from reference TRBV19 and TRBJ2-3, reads DGGITQSPKYLFRKEGQNVTLSCEQNLNHDAMYWYRQDPGQGLRLIYYSQIVNDFQKGDIAEGYSVSREKKESFPLTVTSAQKNPTAFYLCASSIAPMGTHTQYFGPGTRLTVL.

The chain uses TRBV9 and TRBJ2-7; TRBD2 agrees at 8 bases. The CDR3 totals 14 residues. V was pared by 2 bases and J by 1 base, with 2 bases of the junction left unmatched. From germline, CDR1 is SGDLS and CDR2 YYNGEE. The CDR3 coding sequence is TGTGCCAGCAGCGTGGTAGCGGGGTCCTACGAGCAGTACTTC. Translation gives CASSVVAGSYEQYF.

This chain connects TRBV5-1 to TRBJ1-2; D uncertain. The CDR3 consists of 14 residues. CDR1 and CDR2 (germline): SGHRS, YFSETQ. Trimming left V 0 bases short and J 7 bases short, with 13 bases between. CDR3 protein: CASSLEELGGGYTF. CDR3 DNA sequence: TGCGCCAGCAGCTTGGAAGAGCTGGGAGGTGGCTACACCTTC. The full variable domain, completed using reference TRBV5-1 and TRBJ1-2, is KAGVTQTPRYLIKTRGQQVTLSCSPISGHRSVSWYQQTPGQGLQFLFEYFSETQRNKGNFPGRFSGRQFSNSRSEMNVSTLELGDSALYLCASSLEELGGGYTFGSGTRLTVV.

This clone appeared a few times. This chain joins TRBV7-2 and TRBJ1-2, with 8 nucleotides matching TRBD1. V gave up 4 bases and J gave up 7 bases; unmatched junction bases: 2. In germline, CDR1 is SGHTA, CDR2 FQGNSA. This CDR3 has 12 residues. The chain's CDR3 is CASSSGGGGYTF. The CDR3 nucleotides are TGTGCCAGCAGCTCAGGGGGCGGTGGCTACACCTTC.

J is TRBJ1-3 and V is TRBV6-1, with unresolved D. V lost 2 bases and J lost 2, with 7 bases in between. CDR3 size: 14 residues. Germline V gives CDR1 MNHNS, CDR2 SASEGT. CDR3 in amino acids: CASSERRAGNTIYF. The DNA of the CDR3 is TGTGCCAGCAGTGAAAGGAGGGCTGGAAACACCATATATTTT.